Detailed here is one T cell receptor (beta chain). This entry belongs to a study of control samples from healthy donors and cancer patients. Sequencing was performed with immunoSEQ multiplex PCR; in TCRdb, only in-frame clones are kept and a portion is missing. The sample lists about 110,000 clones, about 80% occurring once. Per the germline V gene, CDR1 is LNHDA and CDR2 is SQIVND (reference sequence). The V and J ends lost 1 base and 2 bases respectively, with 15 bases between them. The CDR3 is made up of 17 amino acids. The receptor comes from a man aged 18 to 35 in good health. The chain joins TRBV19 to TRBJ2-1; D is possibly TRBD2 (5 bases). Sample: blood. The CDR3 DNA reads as TGTGCCAGTAGTATAGGGGCAGGACTCACCGCCTACAATGAGCAGTTCTTC. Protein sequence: CASSIGAGLTAYNEQFF.